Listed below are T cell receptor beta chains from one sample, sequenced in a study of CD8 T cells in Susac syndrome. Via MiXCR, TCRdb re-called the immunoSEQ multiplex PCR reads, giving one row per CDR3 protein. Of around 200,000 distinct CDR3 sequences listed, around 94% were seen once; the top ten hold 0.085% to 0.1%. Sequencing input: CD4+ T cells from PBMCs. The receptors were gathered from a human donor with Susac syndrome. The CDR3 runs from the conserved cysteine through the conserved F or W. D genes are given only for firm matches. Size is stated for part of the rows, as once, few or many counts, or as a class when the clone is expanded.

cdr3_nt: TGTGCCACCAGCAGACCCCCGGTCGATGAGCAGTTCTTC
cdr3_aa: CATSRPPVDEQFF
v_call: TRBV15
j_call: TRBJ2-1
d_call: NA
clone_size: once

cdr3_nt: TGTGCCAGTAGTATGGGGGCCACTGGGAGCAATCAGCCCCAGCATTTT
cdr3_aa: CASSMGATGSNQPQHF
v_call: TRBV19
j_call: TRBJ1-5
d_call: NA
clone_size: NA

cdr3_nt: TGTGCCAGCAGCAAAGATGAGGTGAACACTGAAGCTTTCTTT
cdr3_aa: CASSKDEVNTEAFF
v_call: TRBV21-1
j_call: TRBJ1-1
d_call: NA
clone_size: NA

cdr3_nt: TGTGCCAGCAGCCTTGGCCAGCGGGGGGGCAATTCAGCGCAGTATTTT
cdr3_aa: CASSLGQRGGNSAQYF
v_call: TRBV3-1
j_call: TRBJ2-3
d_call: TRBD2
clone_size: once

cdr3_nt: TGTGCCAGCAGCCAAGGAGATATTGGAGGTGGGTTCTTT
cdr3_aa: CASSQGDIGGGFF
v_call: TRBV3-1
j_call: TRBJ1-1
d_call: NA
clone_size: NA

cdr3_nt: TGCAGTGCTGCCCGGGACAGGGGAAACAATGAGCAGTTCTTC
cdr3_aa: CSAARDRGNNEQFF
v_call: TRBV20-1
j_call: TRBJ2-1
d_call: TRBD1
clone_size: NA

cdr3_nt: TGTGCCAGCTCACCAGTTGCGCGGGGTGGAGAGACCCAGTACTTC
cdr3_aa: CASSPVARGGETQYF
v_call: TRBV18
j_call: TRBJ2-5
d_call: NA
clone_size: NA

cdr3_nt: TGCAGTGCCCCCGGCTACCCCTCCCGGACAGATACGCAGTATTTT
cdr3_aa: CSAPGYPSRTDTQYF
v_call: TRBV20-1
j_call: TRBJ2-3
d_call: NA
clone_size: NA

cdr3_nt: TGCGCCAGCAGCCAAGTAGCCGGACAGGAGTACTATGGCTACACCTTC
cdr3_aa: CASSQVAGQEYYGYTF
v_call: TRBV4-1
j_call: TRBJ1-2
d_call: TRBD1
clone_size: few

cdr3_nt: TGTGCCAGCAGCCTTTATAGCGGGGGGCCCTACGAGCAGTACTTC
cdr3_aa: CASSLYSGGPYEQYF
v_call: TRBV7-9
j_call: TRBJ2-7
d_call: TRBD2
clone_size: NA

cdr3_nt: TGCAGCGTTGGTGGGAGGGCCACAGATACGCAGTATTTT
cdr3_aa: CSVGGRATDTQYF
v_call: TRBV29-1
j_call: TRBJ2-3
d_call: TRBD2
clone_size: NA

cdr3_nt: TGCGCCAGCAGCTTTCCTAGCGCGATCAATGAGCAGTTCTTC
cdr3_aa: CASSFPSAINEQFF
v_call: TRBV5-1
j_call: TRBJ2-1
d_call: NA
clone_size: NA

cdr3_nt: TGTGCCAGCAGCGTAGGACTATCCGGGGAAAAACTGTTTTTT
cdr3_aa: CASSVGLSGEKLFF
v_call: TRBV9
j_call: TRBJ1-4
d_call: NA
clone_size: NA

cdr3_nt: TGCAGCGTTCCCGGGCCTTTGGGGGAGACCCAGTACTTC
cdr3_aa: CSVPGPLGETQYF
v_call: TRBV29-1
j_call: TRBJ2-5
d_call: NA
clone_size: NA

cdr3_nt: TGTGCCACCAGCAGAGACCGCGCAGGAACCCAGTACTTC
cdr3_aa: CATSRDRAGTQYF
v_call: TRBV15
j_call: TRBJ2-5
d_call: NA
clone_size: NA

cdr3_nt: TGCGCCAGCAGCTTGGGAAACACGGAGGGCTACACCTTC
cdr3_aa: CASSLGNTEGYTF
v_call: TRBV5-1
j_call: TRBJ1-2
d_call: NA
clone_size: NA

cdr3_nt: TGTGCCAGCAGTTATAGGGGAGGACGGCACAATCAGCCCCAGCATTTT
cdr3_aa: CASSYRGGRHNQPQHF
v_call: TRBV6-2/TRBV6-3
j_call: TRBJ1-5
d_call: NA
clone_size: once

cdr3_nt: TGTGCCAGCAGTGAATCGGGGGCGTCTGGGGCCAACGTCCTGACTTTC
cdr3_aa: CASSESGASGANVLTF
v_call: TRBV25-1
j_call: TRBJ2-6
d_call: NA
clone_size: once

cdr3_nt: TGCAGTGCTGGGGGGTTAGCGGGGATGAGCACAGATACGCAGTATTTT
cdr3_aa: CSAGGLAGMSTDTQYF
v_call: TRBV20-1
j_call: TRBJ2-3
d_call: TRBD2
clone_size: NA

cdr3_nt: TGTGCCATCCAAGCGGATAGCTCCTACAATGAGCAGTTCTTC
cdr3_aa: CAIQADSSYNEQFF
v_call: TRBV10-3
j_call: TRBJ2-1
d_call: NA
clone_size: NA

cdr3_nt: TGTGCCAGCAGTTTAGACAGGGCCACCGGGGAGCTGTTTTTT
cdr3_aa: CASSLDRATGELFF
v_call: TRBV11-2
j_call: TRBJ2-2
d_call: TRBD1
clone_size: NA

cdr3_nt: TGTGCCAGCAGCGCAGGCCGGCAGTCCTACAATGAGCAGTTCTTC
cdr3_aa: CASSAGRQSYNEQFF
v_call: TRBV12-3/TRBV12-4
j_call: TRBJ2-1
d_call: NA
clone_size: NA

cdr3_nt: TGTGCCAGCAGTCCGAGTGGAGGCGGGGGACTCTACAATGAGCAGTTCTTC
cdr3_aa: CASSPSGGGGLYNEQFF
v_call: TRBV12-3/TRBV12-4
j_call: TRBJ2-1
d_call: TRBD2
clone_size: NA

cdr3_nt: TGCAGCGGTTACAGGGGGGGCACTGAAGCTTTCTTT
cdr3_aa: CSGYRGGTEAFF
v_call: TRBV29-1
j_call: TRBJ1-1
d_call: TRBD1
clone_size: NA

cdr3_nt: TGTGCCAGCAGTCCGACTCCGGAGGGTAGCCAGCCCCAGCATTTT
cdr3_aa: CASSPTPEGSQPQHF
v_call: TRBV28
j_call: TRBJ1-5
d_call: NA
clone_size: NA

cdr3_nt: TGTGCCAGCAGTGTATTAGCGGGAGAATCGCAGTTCTTC
cdr3_aa: CASSVLAGESQFF
v_call: TRBV6-4
j_call: TRBJ2-1
d_call: TRBD2
clone_size: NA

cdr3_nt: TGTGCCAGCAGCTTATTAGCGGGGGGGCCCGGGCAGTTCTTC
cdr3_aa: CASSLLAGGPGQFF
v_call: TRBV7-2
j_call: TRBJ2-1
d_call: TRBD2
clone_size: NA

cdr3_nt: TGTGCCAGCAGCGTAGCTGGGACAACAAACTATGGCTACACCTTC
cdr3_aa: CASSVAGTTNYGYTF
v_call: TRBV9
j_call: TRBJ1-2
d_call: NA
clone_size: NA

cdr3_nt: TGTGCCAGCAGTTGGCGGGGTAGGTCCTACAATGAGCAGTTCTTC
cdr3_aa: CASSWRGRSYNEQFF
v_call: TRBV28
j_call: TRBJ2-1
d_call: NA
clone_size: NA